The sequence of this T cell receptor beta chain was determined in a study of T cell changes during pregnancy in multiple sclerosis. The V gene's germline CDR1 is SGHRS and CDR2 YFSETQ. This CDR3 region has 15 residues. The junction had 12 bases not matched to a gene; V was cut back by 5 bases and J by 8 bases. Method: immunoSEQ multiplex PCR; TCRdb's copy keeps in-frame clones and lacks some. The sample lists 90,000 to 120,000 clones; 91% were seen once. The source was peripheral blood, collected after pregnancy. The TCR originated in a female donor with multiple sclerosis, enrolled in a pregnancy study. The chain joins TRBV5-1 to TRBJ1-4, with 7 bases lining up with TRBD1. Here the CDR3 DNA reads TGCGCCAGCAGAAACTACCGGGACAGCGGCGAAAAACTGTTTTTT. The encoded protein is CASRNYRDSGEKLFF. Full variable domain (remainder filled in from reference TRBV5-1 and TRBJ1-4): KAGVTQTPRYLIKTRGQQVTLSCSPISGHRSVSWYQQTPGQGLQFLFEYFSETQRNKGNFPGRFSGRQFSNSRSEMNVSTLELGDSALYLCASRNYRDSGEKLFFGSGTQLSVL.